Sequencing of this T cell receptor (beta chain) was carried out in a study of cytomegalovirus exposure and HLA in healthy donors. Overall study: Among the approximately 420 donors who were genotyped, roughly 85% fell in the genetic ancestry cluster that is associated with self-reported Caucasian donors.

As concerns this clone: Antigen specificity is unknown.

The PCR made use of 60 Vbeta and 13 Jbeta primers. The protocol was immunoSEQ multiplex PCR, while the TCRdb copy is restricted to in-frame clones and leaves out a portion. The sample yields over 110,000 clones, less than 80% seen once. Trimming left V 1 base short and J 1 base short, with 7 bases between. The CDR3 totals 14 residues. Germline CDR1 is LNHDA and CDR2 is SQIVND (reference sequence). Study findings and constraints: As was reported, the classifier diagnosed cytomegalovirus status with high specificity and sensitivity. Testing in vitro showed a few CMV-associated chains specific for CMV antigens. In a later analysis, HLA-associated beta chains showed higher expansion and lower generation probabilities than comparable chains.

J is TRBJ2-5 and V is TRBV19; D unresolved. What was sequenced was PBMCs. This clonotype originated in a woman aged 50 to 60 in good health and CMV-seropositive. The CDR3 nucleotides are TGTGCCAGTAGTATAGGGCGGATCCAAGAGACCCAGTACTTC. Amino acids: CASSIGRIQETQYF.